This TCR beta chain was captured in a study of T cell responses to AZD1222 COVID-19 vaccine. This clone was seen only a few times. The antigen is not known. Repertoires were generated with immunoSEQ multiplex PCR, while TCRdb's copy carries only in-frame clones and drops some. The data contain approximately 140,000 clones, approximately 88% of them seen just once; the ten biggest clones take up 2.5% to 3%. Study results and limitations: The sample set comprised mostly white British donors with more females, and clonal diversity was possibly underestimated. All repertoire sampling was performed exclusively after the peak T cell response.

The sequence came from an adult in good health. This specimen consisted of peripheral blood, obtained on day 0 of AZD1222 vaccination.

The CDR3 nucleotides read TGTGCCTGGAGTCAACCCGGGACAGGGTATGGCTACACCTTC. Protein: CAWSQPGTGYGYTF. The chain uses TRBV30 and TRBJ1-2; 9 nucleotides agree with TRBD1. In germline, CDR1 is GTSNPN, CDR2 SVGIG (reference sequence). V dropped 2 bases and J dropped 5; count of bases not matched to a gene: 6. The CDR3 is made up of 14 amino acids. Full variable domain (rest looked up from reference TRBV30 and TRBJ1-2): SQTIHQWPATLVQPVGSPLSLECTVEGTSNPNLYWYRQAAGRGLQLLFYSVGIGQISSEVPQNLSASRPQDRQFILSSKKLLLSDSGFYLCAWSQPGTGYGYTFGSGTRLTVV.